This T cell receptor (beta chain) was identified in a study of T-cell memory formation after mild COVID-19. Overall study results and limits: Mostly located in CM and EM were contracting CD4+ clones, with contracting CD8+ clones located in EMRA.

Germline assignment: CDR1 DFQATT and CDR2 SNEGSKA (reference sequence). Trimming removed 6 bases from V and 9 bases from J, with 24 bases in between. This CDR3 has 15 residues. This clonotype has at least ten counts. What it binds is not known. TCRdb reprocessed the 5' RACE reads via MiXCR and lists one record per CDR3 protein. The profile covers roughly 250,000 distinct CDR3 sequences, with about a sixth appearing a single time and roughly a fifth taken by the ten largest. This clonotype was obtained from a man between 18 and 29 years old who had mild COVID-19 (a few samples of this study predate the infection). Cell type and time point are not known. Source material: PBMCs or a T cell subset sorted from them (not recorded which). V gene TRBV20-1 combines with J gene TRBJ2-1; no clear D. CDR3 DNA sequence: TGCAGTGCCCCCCCGGATAGGGATCACACCACTGAGCAGTTCTTC. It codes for CSAPPDRDHTTEQFF.